This is a list of T cell receptor beta chains from one sample in a study of T cell repertoires in cytomegalovirus infection. Antigen specificity for these receptors is unknown. From the reads, TCRdb called clonotypes with MiXCR, one entry per CDR3 protein. The sample includes roughly 920,000 distinct CDR3 sequences, roughly 30% seen only once; the top ten take around 15%. The sequences come from cultured CD8+ T cells from PBMCs, collected from culture after CMV antigen stimulation. All receptors derive from a human donor in good health (CMV status not recorded). Some clones in this sample may be carry-over from other donors' samples. CDR3s include the opening cysteine and the closing phenylalanine or tryptophan. A D gene is named only where the DNA matches it firmly. Some rows mark clone size as missing; the rest say once, few, many or name a class of expanded clone.

CDR3: CASSSPRGWGYTF
DNA: TGTGCCAGCAGTTCCCCCAGGGGATGGGGCTACACCTTC
size: few
V: TRBV27
J: TRBJ1-2
D: NA

CDR3: CASSARQIQSTDTQYF
DNA: TGTGCCAGCAGCGCCAGACAGATCCAAAGCACAGATACGCAGTATTTT
size: few
V: TRBV5-5
J: TRBJ2-3
D: NA

CDR3: CASSGMFRTGGYGYTF
DNA: TGTGCCAGCAGCGGAATGTTTAGGACAGGAGGCTATGGCTACACCTTC
size: many
V: TRBV7-9
J: TRBJ1-2
D: TRBD1

CDR3: CASSTGTANEQFF
DNA: TGTGCCAGCAGCACCGGGACCGCCAATGAGCAGTTCTTC
size: many
V: TRBV7-6
J: TRBJ2-1
D: NA

CDR3: CASSYPDRLGYTF
DNA: TGTGCCAGCAGTTACCCGGACCGGCTTGGCTACACCTTC
size: NA
V: TRBV6-5
J: TRBJ1-2
D: NA

CDR3: CASSSPRGAQETQYF
DNA: TGTGCCAGCAGCTCCCCCAGGGGGGCCCAAGAGACCCAGTACTTC
size: NA
V: TRBV7-9
J: TRBJ2-5
D: NA

CDR3: CASSDSGGNTGELFF
DNA: TGTGCCAGCAGTGACTCGGGGGGCAACACCGGGGAGCTGTTTTTT
size: NA
V: TRBV6-4
J: TRBJ2-2
D: NA

CDR3: CASRAGRHEQFF
DNA: TGTGCCAGCAGAGCAGGGAGGCATGAGCAGTTCTTC
size: few
V: TRBV27
J: TRBJ2-1
D: NA

CDR3: CSVVGSYYEQYF
DNA: TGCAGCGTCGTTGGGTCGTACTACGAGCAGTACTTC
size: few
V: TRBV29-1
J: TRBJ2-7
D: NA

CDR3: CASSSGLPEETQYF
DNA: TGTGCCAGCAGCTCGGGCCTCCCCGAAGAGACCCAGTACTTC
size: many
V: TRBV7-2
J: TRBJ2-5
D: NA

CDR3: CASNLIRIDSYNEQFF
DNA: TGTGCCAGCAACCTGATTAGGATCGACTCCTACAATGAGCAGTTCTTC
size: NA
V: TRBV5-5
J: TRBJ2-1
D: NA

CDR3: CASSHEGGSGAIGNEQFF
DNA: TGTGCCAGCAGCCACGAGGGTGGTAGCGGGGCCATTGGGAATGAGCAGTTCTTC
size: few
V: TRBV4-2
J: TRBJ2-1
D: TRBD2

CDR3: CASSVKGGAISNQPQHF
DNA: TGTGCCAGCAGTGTAAAAGGTGGGGCGATTAGCAATCAGCCCCAGCATTTT
size: few
V: TRBV6-1
J: TRBJ1-5
D: NA

CDR3: CASSKPIANYGYTF
DNA: TGTGCCAGCAGTAAACCCATAGCTAACTATGGCTACACCTTC
size: NA
V: TRBV2
J: TRBJ1-2
D: NA

CDR3: CASGPRGTTGELFF
DNA: TGTGCTAGCGGCCCGCGGGGGACGACCGGGGAGCTGTTTTTT
size: NA
V: TRBV7-6
J: TRBJ2-2
D: TRBD2

CDR3: CASSERGRMNTEAFF
DNA: TGTGCCAGCAGTGAAAGGGGTCGGATGAACACTGAAGCTTTCTTT
size: NA
V: TRBV6-1
J: TRBJ1-1
D: NA

CDR3: CASSYSIGGTPEKLFF
DNA: TGTGCCAGCAGTTACTCGATCGGAGGGACCCCTGAAAAACTGTTTTTT
size: NA
V: TRBV6-5
J: TRBJ1-4
D: NA

CDR3: CASSLVGGGNTIYF
DNA: TGTGCCAGCAGCCTAGTTGGTGGTGGAAACACCATATATTTT
size: NA
V: TRBV27
J: TRBJ1-3
D: NA

CDR3: CATRNSWETEAFF
DNA: TGTGCCACCAGAAACAGCTGGGAGACTGAAGCTTTCTTT
size: NA
V: TRBV15
J: TRBJ1-1
D: NA

CDR3: CASSSTPVGNTIYF
DNA: TGTGCCAGCAGCTCCACCCCCGTTGGAAACACCATATATTTT
size: many
V: TRBV7-8
J: TRBJ1-3
D: NA

CDR3: CASSYGRVSNQPQHF
DNA: TGTGCCAGCAGTTATGGCAGGGTGAGCAATCAGCCCCAGCATTTT
size: NA
V: TRBV6-6
J: TRBJ1-5
D: NA

CDR3: CASSSWEGSATQYF
DNA: TGTGCCAGCAGTTCCTGGGAAGGCTCGGCGACCCAGTACTTC
size: NA
V: TRBV6-9
J: TRBJ2-5
D: NA

CDR3: CASSLAPGGPDTQYF
DNA: TGTGCCAGCAGCTTAGCACCCGGGGGTCCAGATACGCAGTATTTT
size: NA
V: TRBV7-9
J: TRBJ2-3
D: NA

CDR3: CASSIHKGPREQPQHF
DNA: TGTGCCAGTAGTATTCATAAGGGTCCAAGGGAACAGCCCCAGCATTTT
size: NA
V: TRBV19
J: TRBJ1-5
D: NA